A single sample gave rise to the 2 T cell receptor beta chains below, sequenced in a study of CXCR3-negative and CXCR3-positive naive CD8 T cells. Findings of the study overall: CXCR3-positive naive cells carried more hydrophobic TRB CDR3s than CXCR3-negative naive cells did.

TRB cDNA libraries were made by UMI-labeled 5' RACE. TCRdb reprocessed the 5' RACE reads; each CDR3 protein has one entry and no DNA is given. Its table records 140,000 to 150,000 distinct CDR3 sequences. These TCRs are of unknown antigen specificity. Source material: naive CXCR3+ CD8+ T cells from blood. Subset in this sample: CD45RO-CCR7+CD27+CD95- naive CD8+ T cells expressing CXCR3 (TNR3+). The receptors were gathered from a human donor in good health. Some clones in this sample may be carry-over from other donors' samples.

This chain joins TRBV5-1 and TRBJ2-1; the D gene TCRdb calls, TRBD2, cannot be checked with no DNA. CDR1 SGHRS and CDR2 YFSETQ come from the germline V gene. The CDR3 is made up of 16 amino acids. The CDR3 reads CASSYRLAGSNPEQFF. The variable domain in full, with the rest retrieved from reference TRBV5-1 and TRBJ2-1, is KAGVTQTPRYLIKTRGQQVTLSCSPISGHRSVSWYQQTPGQGLQFLFEYFSETQRNKGNFPGRFSGRQFSNSRSEMNVSTLELGDSALYLCASSYRLAGSNPEQFFGPGTRLTVL.

The chain carries TRBV29-1 and TRBJ1-1; TCRdb names TRBD1, which stays unverified in the absence of DNA. The CDR3 sequence is 14 residues long. The germline V gene has CDR1 SQVTM and CDR2 ANQGSEA. This CDR3 is CSVVEWGGNTEAFF.